These T cell receptor beta chains were read from a single sample in a study of blood T cell repertoires in COVID-19. The method was immunoSEQ multiplex PCR; TCRdb's version includes in-frame clones alone and lacks a portion of them. This sample has 85,000 to 95,000 clones; roughly 89% occur once, and the top ten carry 5% to 5.5%. Sequenced sample: peripheral blood. The receptors originated from a woman at least 80 years old with active COVID-19. The CDR3 runs from the conserved cysteine through the conserved F or W. The D gene is left open where the match is weak. Clone size is given for some rows only: seen once, a few or many times, or a class if the clone is expanded.

v_gene: TRBV10-1
d_gene: TRBD2
abundance: .
len: 13
j_gene: TRBJ2-1
CDR3nt: TGCGCCACCCTCCCAGCGGGAGAAGATGAGCAGTTCTTC
CDR3aa: CATLPAGEDEQFF

v_gene: TRBV6-6
d_gene: .
abundance: .
len: 13
j_gene: TRBJ1-6
CDR3nt: TGTGCCGTCGTCGGGTCCTATAATTCACCCCTCCACTTT
CDR3aa: CAVVGSYNSPLHF

v_gene: TRBV5-6
d_gene: TRBD2
abundance: .
len: 16
j_gene: TRBJ2-7
CDR3nt: TGTGCCAGCAGCTCAACGACAAGCGGGAGCAGGTACGAGCAGTACTTC
CDR3aa: CASSSTTSGSRYEQYF

v_gene: TRBV3-1/TRBV3-2
d_gene: .
abundance: .
len: 14
j_gene: TRBJ1-6
CDR3nt: TGTGCCAGCAGCCCCCTTCCCAGGGGATCACCCCTCCACTTT
CDR3aa: CASSPLPRGSPLHF

v_gene: TRBV7-9
d_gene: TRBD2
abundance: .
len: 17
j_gene: TRBJ2-3
CDR3nt: TGTGCCAGCAGCTTAGCGAGTGGGACTAGCAGTACAGATACGCAGTATTTT
CDR3aa: CASSLASGTSSTDTQYF

v_gene: TRBV6-5
d_gene: TRBD1
abundance: .
len: 15
j_gene: TRBJ2-7
CDR3nt: TGTGCCAGCAGTTACTCCAGACAGGGCGCCTACGAGCAGTACTTC
CDR3aa: CASSYSRQGAYEQYF

v_gene: TRBV9
d_gene: TRBD1
abundance: .
len: 19
j_gene: TRBJ2-3
CDR3nt: TGTGTCAGCAGCGTAGGACCAAGGTCTGGGACAGGGTTCACAGATACGCAGTATTTT
CDR3aa: CVSSVGPRSGTGFTDTQYF

v_gene: TRBV27
d_gene: .
abundance: .
len: 11
j_gene: TRBJ2-3
CDR3nt: TGTGCCAGCAGTCCCCCCGGGGCGCAGTATTTT
CDR3aa: CASSPPGAQYF

v_gene: TRBV5-4
d_gene: TRBD1
abundance: .
len: 14
j_gene: TRBJ2-7
CDR3nt: TGTGCCAGCAGCTCCGGGACAGTTGGTGACGAGCAGTACTTC
CDR3aa: CASSSGTVGDEQYF

v_gene: TRBV11-2
d_gene: TRBD2
abundance: .
len: 16
j_gene: TRBJ2-7
CDR3nt: TGTGCCAGCAGCCCCACGACTAGCGGGAGGCCGTGGGAGCAGTACTTC
CDR3aa: CASSPTTSGRPWEQYF

v_gene: TRBV3-1/TRBV3-2
d_gene: TRBD1
abundance: .
len: 14
j_gene: TRBJ2-7
CDR3nt: TGTGCCAGCAGCCATGGGGACAGGTCCTACGAGCAGTACTTC
CDR3aa: CASSHGDRSYEQYF

v_gene: TRBV30
d_gene: TRBD1
abundance: .
len: 17
j_gene: TRBJ2-6
CDR3nt: TGTGCCTGGATGGGGGACAGGGGCCGGTCTGGGGCCAACGTCCTGACTTTC
CDR3aa: CAWMGDRGRSGANVLTF

v_gene: TRBV18
d_gene: TRBD2
abundance: few
len: 14
j_gene: TRBJ2-7
CDR3nt: TGTGCCAGCTCACCGGCACTAGCGGATTACGAGCAGTACTTC
CDR3aa: CASSPALADYEQYF

v_gene: TRBV5-4
d_gene: .
abundance: .
len: 15
j_gene: TRBJ2-7
CDR3nt: TGTGCCAGCAGCTTGGTGGGGGCGTCTTTCCACGAGCAGTACTTC
CDR3aa: CASSLVGASFHEQYF

v_gene: TRBV5-1
d_gene: TRBD1
abundance: .
len: 14
j_gene: TRBJ2-5
CDR3nt: TGCGCCAGCAGCGCCCGGACAGGTGAAGAGACCCAGTACTTC
CDR3aa: CASSARTGEETQYF

v_gene: TRBV6-2/TRBV6-3
d_gene: TRBD1
abundance: .
len: 15
j_gene: TRBJ2-3
CDR3nt: TGTGCCAGCAGTTACAGAAGACAGGGGGCTGTTACGCAGTATTTT
CDR3aa: CASSYRRQGAVTQYF

v_gene: TRBV19
d_gene: .
abundance: .
len: 12
j_gene: TRBJ1-2
CDR3nt: TGTGCCAGTAGTACAGGGGAGTCTGGCTACACCTTC
CDR3aa: CASSTGESGYTF

v_gene: TRBV5-5
d_gene: TRBD1
abundance: .
len: 19
j_gene: TRBJ1-5
CDR3nt: TGTGCCAGCAGCCAGGGCGTAGGACAGGGGGCGCGGGTTTATCAGCCCCAGCATTTT
CDR3aa: CASSQGVGQGARVYQPQHF

v_gene: TRBV7-9
d_gene: TRBD1
abundance: .
len: 14
j_gene: TRBJ1-5
CDR3nt: TGTGCCAGCAGCTTTGGGACAGCGAATCAGCCCCAGCATTTT
CDR3aa: CASSFGTANQPQHF

v_gene: TRBV28
d_gene: .
abundance: .
len: 12
j_gene: TRBJ2-4
CDR3nt: TGTGCCAGCAGCCCCCCCCGAAACGCGCGGTACTTC
CDR3aa: CASSPPRNARYF

v_gene: TRBV27
d_gene: .
abundance: .
len: 13
j_gene: TRBJ2-2
CDR3nt: TGTGCCAGCAGTTTACTTTCCCCCGGGGAGCTGTTTTTT
CDR3aa: CASSLLSPGELFF

v_gene: TRBV6-5
d_gene: .
abundance: .
len: 12
j_gene: TRBJ2-7
CDR3nt: TGTGCCAGCAGTTACTTAGATGGCGAGCAGTACTTC
CDR3aa: CASSYLDGEQYF

v_gene: TRBV6-5
d_gene: .
abundance: .
len: 13
j_gene: TRBJ2-5
CDR3nt: TGTGCCAGCAGACCCACGGGTGGAGAGACCCAGTACTTC
CDR3aa: CASRPTGGETQYF

v_gene: TRBV2
d_gene: .
abundance: .
len: 15
j_gene: TRBJ2-1
CDR3nt: TGTGCCAGCAGTGTTCGTGTGGTGGGGGGAGGTGAGCAGTTCTTC
CDR3aa: CASSVRVVGGGEQFF

v_gene: TRBV29-1
d_gene: .
abundance: few
len: 11
j_gene: TRBJ2-7
CDR3nt: TGCAGCGTTGCGCGGGCTGACGAGCAGTACTTC
CDR3aa: CSVARADEQYF

v_gene: TRBV4-2
d_gene: .
abundance: .
len: 16
j_gene: TRBJ1-2
CDR3nt: TGTGCCAGCAGCCAAGACCCGTTTGGGGGAGGTAGTGGCTACACCTTC
CDR3aa: CASSQDPFGGGSGYTF

v_gene: TRBV7-9
d_gene: .
abundance: .
len: 13
j_gene: TRBJ2-7
CDR3nt: TGTGCCAGCAGCTTAGATCCAAGGGGCGAGCAGTACTTC
CDR3aa: CASSLDPRGEQYF

v_gene: TRBV3-1/TRBV3-2
d_gene: .
abundance: .
len: 15
j_gene: TRBJ2-3
CDR3nt: TGTGCCAGCAGCCAAGAGCTCATCCAGGCGGATACGCAGTATTTT
CDR3aa: CASSQELIQADTQYF

v_gene: TRBV5-1
d_gene: TRBD1
abundance: .
len: 16
j_gene: TRBJ2-1
CDR3nt: TGCGCCAGCAGCTTGGCCGACAGGGGGTTTTTCAATGAGCAGTTCTTC
CDR3aa: CASSLADRGFFNEQFF

v_gene: TRBV20-1
d_gene: .
abundance: .
len: 11
j_gene: TRBJ2-5
CDR3nt: TGCAGTGCCCGTTATCAAGAGACCCAGTACTTC
CDR3aa: CSARYQETQYF

v_gene: TRBV5-6
d_gene: .
abundance: once
len: 15
j_gene: TRBJ2-6
CDR3nt: TGTGCCAGCAGCCCGGGACTTGTAGGGGCCAACGTCCTGACTTTC
CDR3aa: CASSPGLVGANVLTF

v_gene: TRBV7-9
d_gene: .
abundance: .
len: 13
j_gene: TRBJ2-2
CDR3nt: TGTGCCAGCAGGCGGGAAGGCGCCGGGGAGCTGTTTTTT
CDR3aa: CASRREGAGELFF

v_gene: TRBV29-1
d_gene: .
abundance: .
len: 12
j_gene: TRBJ2-1
CDR3nt: TGCAGCGTTGATATTTGGAGGCAAGGGCAGTTCTTC
CDR3aa: CSVDIWRQGQFF

v_gene: TRBV20-1
d_gene: .
abundance: .
len: 15
j_gene: TRBJ2-4
CDR3nt: TGCAGTGCTAGTAGAGACGACTTAGCCAAAAACATTCAGTACTTC
CDR3aa: CSASRDDLAKNIQYF

v_gene: TRBV18
d_gene: TRBD2
abundance: .
len: 16
j_gene: TRBJ2-3
CDR3nt: TGTGCCAGCTCACCCGGGACTAGGGGTTTTGCAGATACGCAGTATTTT
CDR3aa: CASSPGTRGFADTQYF

v_gene: TRBV3-1/TRBV3-2
d_gene: .
abundance: .
len: 17
j_gene: TRBJ2-1
CDR3nt: TGTGCCAGCAGCCACCCAGTGCGGAGGGCCAACATCAATGAGCAGTTCTTC
CDR3aa: CASSHPVRRANINEQFF

v_gene: TRBV6-2/TRBV6-3
d_gene: .
abundance: .
len: 12
j_gene: TRBJ1-1
CDR3nt: TGTGCCAGCAGTTACGGCTGGACTGAAGCTTTCTTT
CDR3aa: CASSYGWTEAFF

v_gene: TRBV7-2
d_gene: .
abundance: .
len: 15
j_gene: TRBJ2-1
CDR3nt: TGTGCCAGCAGCTTAGGGTCAGGGCCCTACAATGAGCAGTTCTTC
CDR3aa: CASSLGSGPYNEQFF

v_gene: TRBV9
d_gene: TRBD2
abundance: .
len: 15
j_gene: TRBJ2-1
CDR3nt: TGTGCCAGCAGCCCGGGGGCTAGCGGGTACAATGAGCAGTTCTTC
CDR3aa: CASSPGASGYNEQFF

v_gene: TRBV28
d_gene: .
abundance: .
len: 15
j_gene: TRBJ2-7
CDR3nt: TGTGCCAGCAGGGAGAGACAGGCTTCGAAGGACGAGCAGTACTTC
CDR3aa: CASRERQASKDEQYF

v_gene: TRBV3-1/TRBV3-2
d_gene: TRBD2
abundance: .
len: 16
j_gene: TRBJ2-3
CDR3nt: TGTGCCAGCAGCCAAGGAATAGCGGGAGGGTCAGATACGCAGTATTTT
CDR3aa: CASSQGIAGGSDTQYF

v_gene: TRBV9
d_gene: TRBD2
abundance: .
len: 16
j_gene: TRBJ2-1
CDR3nt: TGTGCCAGCAGCCCCGGGGGGACTAGCGCCTACAATGAGCAGTTCTTC
CDR3aa: CASSPGGTSAYNEQFF

v_gene: TRBV18
d_gene: TRBD2
abundance: .
len: 16
j_gene: TRBJ2-3
CDR3nt: TGTGCCAGCTCACCACGTATAGCGGGAGTTTGGGATACGCAGTATTTT
CDR3aa: CASSPRIAGVWDTQYF

v_gene: TRBV28
d_gene: TRBD2
abundance: .
len: 16
j_gene: TRBJ2-7
CDR3nt: TGTGCCAGCAGTTCTCCGAGCGGGAGACCTTCCTACGAGCAGTACTTC
CDR3aa: CASSSPSGRPSYEQYF

v_gene: TRBV5-6
d_gene: TRBD1
abundance: once
len: 16
j_gene: TRBJ2-7
CDR3nt: TGTGCCAGCAGCGCCAACAGGGGGCGTCCGACCTACGAGCAGTACTTC
CDR3aa: CASSANRGRPTYEQYF

v_gene: TRBV7-9
d_gene: TRBD1
abundance: .
len: 15
j_gene: TRBJ2-7
CDR3nt: TGTGCCAGCAGCTTATATCCGGGACAGGGATACGAGCAGTACTTC
CDR3aa: CASSLYPGQGYEQYF

v_gene: TRBV7-9
d_gene: TRBD1
abundance: once
len: 17
j_gene: TRBJ2-1
CDR3nt: TGTGCCAGCAGCACCCTTACAGGGGGGAGCTCCTACAATGAGCAGTTCTTC
CDR3aa: CASSTLTGGSSYNEQFF

v_gene: TRBV12-5
d_gene: TRBD2
abundance: .
len: 15
j_gene: TRBJ2-1
CDR3nt: TGTGCTAGTGGTTTGCGGCTAGCGGCCCGCAATGAGCAGTTCTTC
CDR3aa: CASGLRLAARNEQFF

v_gene: TRBV15
d_gene: .
abundance: .
len: 15
j_gene: TRBJ2-1
CDR3nt: TGTGCCACCAGCAGAATTAGCGGAACCGGCGATGAGCAGTTCTTC
CDR3aa: CATSRISGTGDEQFF

v_gene: TRBV9
d_gene: TRBD2
abundance: .
len: 17
j_gene: TRBJ2-5
CDR3nt: TGTGCCAGCAGCCCTCCTCCTAGCGGGAGTTTTGTCGAGACCCAGTACTTC
CDR3aa: CASSPPPSGSFVETQYF

v_gene: TRBV7-6
d_gene: TRBD1
abundance: .
len: 18
j_gene: TRBJ1-4
CDR3nt: TGTGCCAGCAGCTTATTGGGACAGGGGGAAGGATCTAATGAAAAACTGTTTTTT
CDR3aa: CASSLLGQGEGSNEKLFF

v_gene: TRBV24-1
d_gene: TRBD2
abundance: .
len: 16
j_gene: TRBJ2-1
CDR3nt: TGTGCCACCAGTGATATGCCGGGACTAGCTCCTTCGAAGCAGTTCTTC
CDR3aa: CATSDMPGLAPSKQFF

v_gene: TRBV6-5
d_gene: TRBD1
abundance: .
len: 15
j_gene: TRBJ2-7
CDR3nt: TGTGCCAGCAGTCCTACTTCGGACAGGGCTTACGAGCAGTACTTC
CDR3aa: CASSPTSDRAYEQYF

v_gene: TRBV7-2
d_gene: .
abundance: .
len: 17
j_gene: TRBJ2-7
CDR3nt: TGTGCCAGCAGCTTAAGGGGGGGGGAGGTCGCCGCCTACGAGCAGTACTTC
CDR3aa: CASSLRGGEVAAYEQYF

v_gene: TRBV29-1
d_gene: TRBD1
abundance: .
len: 12
j_gene: TRBJ2-7
CDR3nt: TGCAGCGTTGAGGGACAGTTCGACGAGCAGTACTTC
CDR3aa: CSVEGQFDEQYF

v_gene: TRBV6-1
d_gene: .
abundance: .
len: 13
j_gene: TRBJ2-5
CDR3nt: TGTGCCAGCAGTGAAGTTCGGGGGGAGACCCAGTACTTC
CDR3aa: CASSEVRGETQYF